The next 22 T cell receptor beta chains were all read from a single sample in a study of PD-1 blockade in classical Hodgkin lymphoma. Assay: immunoSEQ multiplex PCR; the TCRdb copy retains only in-frame clones and omits some. The table has 90,000 to 100,000 clones, roughly 80% seen once. In every patient, relapse followed autologous stem cell transplantation, while exposure to brentuximab vedotin differed. Sequencing was performed on peripheral blood mononuclear cells (PBMCs), taken before the second cycle of nivolumab. These receptors all come from a human donor with classical Hodgkin lymphoma.

J is TRBJ1-3 and V is TRBV5-1, with 12 bases aligning to TRBD1. The V gene's germline CDR1 is SGHRS and CDR2 YFSETQ. The V gene end was trimmed by 4 bases and the J gene end by 4 bases; junction bases not matched to a gene: 6. The CDR3 runs 16 residues. CDR3: CASSKGQGASGNTIYF. The CDR3 nucleotides are TGCGCCAGCAGCAAGGGACAGGGGGCGTCCGGAAACACCATATATTTT.

This clone was seen only once. The sample carries other DNA sequences with the same CDR3. The chain combines TRBV6-4 with TRBJ1-1; D remains ambiguous. CDR3 length: 13 residues. CDR1 and CDR2 (germline): MRHNA, SNTAGT. The germline V and J ends were trimmed by 4 bases and 2 bases, with 8 bases remaining between them. The chain's CDR3 is CASSVDLNTEAFF. The CDR3 nucleotides are TGTGCCAGCAGTGTCGACCTCAACACTGAAGCTTTCTTT.

CDR3 DNA sequence: TGCGCCAGCAGTGACTTTGCCAGCACAGATACGCAGTATTTT. Residues: CASSDFASTDTQYF. This sequence joins TRBV5-1 and TRBJ2-3; D is undetermined. CDR3 length: 14 amino acids. The germline V gene encodes CDR1 SGHRS and CDR2 YFSETQ. The V end was cut by 5 bases, the J end by 0 bases, with 10 bases between.

J is TRBJ2-7 and V is TRBV7-9; 7 bases are shared with TRBD2. J gave up 6 bases and V 7 bases, and 12 bases lay outside the gene matches. Germline values: CDR1 SEHNR, CDR2 FQNEAQ (reference sequence). This CDR3 region has 14 residues. The CDR3 loop reads CASTGGRAQSEQYF. The CDR3 DNA follows: TGTGCCAGCACTGGGGGGAGGGCACAGTCCGAGCAGTACTTC.

The rearrangement joins TRBV10-3 to TRBJ2-1; D ambiguous. Germline assignment: CDR1 ENHRY and CDR2 SYGVKD. V dropped 4 bases and J dropped 0 bases, with 4 bases sitting between them. This CDR3 is built from 13 residues. Here the CDR3 DNA reads TGTGCCATCAGTGGGGACTCCTACAATGAGCAGTTCTTC. It yields the protein CAISGDSYNEQFF.

The genes are TRBV5-1 and TRBJ2-3; D might be TRBD2 (6 bases). V was cut by 4 bases and J by 8 bases, with 23 bases left in between. Germline V gives CDR1 SGHRS, CDR2 YFSETQ. The CDR3 has 16 amino acids. CDR3 sequence reads: CASSPGDGLSSITQYF. In DNA form, the CDR3 reads TGCGCCAGCAGCCCGGGCGACGGACTATCTTCAATTACGCAGTATTTT.

V usage is TRBV5-1 and J usage is TRBJ2-7; either TRBD1 or TRBD2 may supply D (5 bases each). Germline values: CDR1 SGHRS, CDR2 YFSETQ. V lost 2 bases and J 1 base, leaving 7 bases between the germline ends. This CDR3 contains 13 residues. CDR3 coding DNA: TGCGCCAGCAGCTTCGGGACGTCCTACGAGCAGTACTTC. Amino acids: CASSFGTSYEQYF.

The CDR3 loop reads CASSLGEVGLYF. The CDR3 region has the DNA TGTGCCAGCAGCTTGGGAGAGGTAGGCCTGTACTTC. This chain links TRBV5-6 with TRBJ2-7; D gene uncertain. V shed 0 bases and J shed 12 bases, with 13 bases lying between them. The CDR3 contains 12 residues. Germline V gene lookup returns CDR1 SGHDT and CDR2 YYEEEE.

The J gene is TRBJ2-2, the V gene TRBV11-2, with a possible D match to TRBD2 (6 bases). Between the trimmed V and J ends, which lost 1 base and 7 bases, there was a span of 10 bases. Per the germline V gene, CDR1 is SGHAT and CDR2 is FQNNGV. The CDR3 runs to 14 residues. This CDR3 is CASSLAGAIGELFF. For the CDR3, the DNA is TGTGCCAGCAGCTTAGCGGGAGCGATCGGGGAGCTGTTTTTT.

V and J are TRBV29-1 and TRBJ2-5; D perhaps matches TRBD1 (5 bases). In germline, CDR1 is SQVTM, CDR2 ANQGSEA. The CDR3 totals 12 residues. V was clipped by 3 bases and J by 5 bases, with 10 bases between them. The CDR3 DNA reads TGCAGCGTTGACTGGCCAGGGGAGACCCAGTACTTC. This encodes CSVDWPGETQYF.

This chain links TRBV7-2 with TRBJ2-5; D is perhaps TRBD1 or TRBD2 (6 bases each). Trimming removed 1 base from V and 5 bases from J, with 17 bases in between. CDR1 is SGHTA and CDR2 is FQGNSA in the germline V gene. CDR3 size: 16 residues. The CDR3 region is CASSLVGGAHAETQYF. Here the CDR3 DNA reads TGTGCCAGCAGCTTAGTCGGGGGCGCTCACGCGGAGACCCAGTACTTC. Full variable domain (missing parts from reference TRBV7-2 and TRBJ2-5): GAGVSQSPSNKVTEKGKDVELRCDPISGHTALYWYRQSLGQGLEFLIYFQGNSAPDKSGLPSDRFSAERTGGSVSTLTIQRTQQEDSAVYLCASSLVGGAHAETQYFGPGTRLLVL.

The chain joins TRBV5-8 to TRBJ2-5; 12 nucleotides agree with TRBD2. The V gene end was trimmed by 9 bases and the J gene end by 1 base; junction bases not matched to a gene: 7. The CDR3 has 15 residues. Germline values: CDR1 SGHTS, CDR2 YDEGEE. In DNA, the CDR3 is TGTGCCACCAGGACTAGCGGGAAACCCCAAGAGACCCAGTACTTC. The encoded protein is CATRTSGKPQETQYF.

The rearrangement links TRBV7-2 to TRBJ2-7; D might be TRBD1 or TRBD2, each matching 5 bases. This CDR3 comprises 14 residues. Germline lookup yields CDR1 SGHTA and CDR2 FQGNSA. V lost 0 bases, J lost 6 bases, and 12 bases lay in between. CDR3 sequence: CASSLAGLGSEQYF. CDR3 coding DNA: TGTGCCAGCAGCTTAGCGGGGCTGGGGAGCGAGCAGTACTTC.

This clone was observed once. The genes are TRBV10-3 and TRBJ2-1; 12 bases agree with TRBD2. The germline V gene has CDR1 ENHRY and CDR2 SYGVKD. The CDR3 extends over 17 amino acids. V shed 4 bases and J 0 bases; nucleotides not matched to a gene: 4. The CDR3 here is CAISGTSGEGSYNEQFF. The CDR3 region has the DNA TGTGCCATCAGTGGGACTAGCGGGGAAGGCTCCTACAATGAGCAGTTCTTC.

There are a few counts of this clone. This chain connects TRBV19 to TRBJ2-7, with TRBD1 matching over 7 bases. The junction had 9 bases not matched to a gene; V was cut back by 8 bases and J by 2 bases. The CDR3 consists of 14 residues. Looked up from germline, CDR1 is LNHDA and CDR2 is SQIVND (reference sequence). The CDR3 DNA is TGTGCCAGTGGGGCACGGGACAGAGCCTACGAGCAGTACTTC. It codes for CASGARDRAYEQYF.

This rearrangement joins TRBV7-9 to TRBJ2-5, with D hard to call. CDR1 and CDR2 from the germline V gene are SEHNR and FQNEAQ (reference sequence). V lost 1 base, J lost 4 bases, and 4 bases lay in between. This CDR3 contains 12 residues. The CDR3 nucleotides read TGTGCCAGCAGCTTAGTCCGAGAGACCCAGTACTTC. Residues: CASSLVRETQYF.

V is TRBV5-5 and J is TRBJ1-4, with D possibly being TRBD1 (5 bases). Germline-derived CDR1 and CDR2 are SGHKS and YYEKEE (reference sequence). Trimming shortened V by 3 bases and J by 5 bases, and 17 bases separated the two germline ends. The CDR3 length is 16 residues. The CDR3 loop reads CASSSLPGGGNEKLFF. CDR3 nucleotide sequence: TGTGCCAGCAGCTCCCTCCCTGGGGGGGGAAATGAAAAACTGTTTTTT.

The V call is TRBV10-3, the J call TRBJ2-1; tentatively, D is TRBD1 (6 bases). This CDR3 region has 11 residues. Germline CDR1 ENHRY, CDR2 SYGVKD. V was cut by 5 bases and J by 7 bases, with 6 bases left in between. The CDR3: CAISRGNEQFF. As DNA, the CDR3 is TGTGCCATCAGTAGGGGGAATGAGCAGTTCTTC.

This rearrangement joins TRBV6-6 to TRBJ1-4; possibly TRBD1 for D (5 bases). Trimming pared 2 bases from V and 7 bases from J, leaving 11 bases between. Germline CDR1 MNHNY, CDR2 SVGAGI (reference sequence). The CDR3 runs to 14 residues. The CDR3 protein is CASSYDSWGEKLFF. The CDR3 bases are TGTGCCAGCAGTTACGACAGTTGGGGTGAAAAACTGTTTTTT.

The chain uses TRBV30 and TRBJ1-3; D is perhaps TRBD1 (6 bases). The V end lost 0 bases, the J end lost 0 bases, and 12 bases lay between the germline ends. There are 16 residues in the CDR3. The germline V gene encodes CDR1 GTSNPN and CDR2 SVGIG (reference sequence). The chain's CDR3 is CAWSVRGGPSGNTIYF. DNA of the CDR3: TGTGCCTGGAGTGTACGGGGGGGGCCCTCTGGAAACACCATATATTTT.

The V gene is TRBV5-1, the J gene TRBJ2-7; 12 bases are a match to TRBD2. V lost 4 bases to trimming and J lost 0 bases; unmatched junction nucleotides: 5. The CDR3 runs 16 residues. CDR1 SGHRS and CDR2 YFSETQ come from the germline V gene. The CDR3 sequence: CASSPGLAGSSYEQYF. The CDR3 coding sequence is TGCGCCAGCAGCCCCGGACTAGCGGGATCCTCCTACGAGCAGTACTTC.

The chain links TRBV10-3 to TRBJ1-1, with 8 bases aligning to TRBD1. CDR1 and CDR2 (germline): ENHRY, SYGVKD. V was pared by 4 bases and J by 8 bases, with 0 bases of the junction left unmatched. The CDR3 loop spans 11 amino acids. The CDR3 region is CAISGTGEAFF. CDR3 DNA: TGTGCCATCAGTGGGACAGGGGAAGCTTTCTTT.